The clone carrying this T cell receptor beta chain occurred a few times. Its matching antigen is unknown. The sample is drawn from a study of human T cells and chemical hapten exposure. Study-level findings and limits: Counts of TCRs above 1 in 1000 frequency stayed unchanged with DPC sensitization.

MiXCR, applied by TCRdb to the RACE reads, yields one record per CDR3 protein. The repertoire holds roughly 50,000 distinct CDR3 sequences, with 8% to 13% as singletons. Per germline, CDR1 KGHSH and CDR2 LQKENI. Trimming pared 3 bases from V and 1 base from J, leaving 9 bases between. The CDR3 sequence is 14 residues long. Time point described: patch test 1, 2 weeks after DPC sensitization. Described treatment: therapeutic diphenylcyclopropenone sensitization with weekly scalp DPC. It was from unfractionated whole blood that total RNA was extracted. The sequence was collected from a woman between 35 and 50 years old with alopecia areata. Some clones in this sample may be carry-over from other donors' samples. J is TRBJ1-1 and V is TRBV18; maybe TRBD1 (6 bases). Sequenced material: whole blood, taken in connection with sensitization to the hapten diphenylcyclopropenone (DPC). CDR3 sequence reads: CASSPRQENTEAFF. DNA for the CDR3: TGTGCCAGCTCACCCCGACAGGAGAACACTGAAGCTTTCTTT.